Ten or more counts support the clone carrying this TCR beta chain. This sample was included in a study of T-cell reconstitution after alpha-beta-depleted transplantation in children. The authors prepared the TCRbeta library with unique molecular identifiers. TCRdb fed the PCR reads into MiXCR, producing one record per CDR3 protein. The table lists some 250,000 distinct CDR3 sequences, approximately 12% of them singletons, with 2% to 3% in the top ten. The length of the CDR3 is 17 residues. The germline CDR1 and CDR2 sequences are SGDLS and YYNGEE. The V segment lost 4 bases and the J segment 0 bases; nucleotides outside the gene matches: 9.

Sequenced material: PBMCs from the stem cell graft donor, taken from the stem cell graft. The chain carries TRBV9 and TRBJ2-1; 8 bases are a match to TRBD2. The source is a human donor who donated a stem cell graft to a child with acute lymphoblastic leukemia. The CDR3 DNA sequence: TGTGCCAGCAGCCTCACTAGCGGAACGAGCTCCTACAATGAGCAGTTCTTC. Residues: CASSLTSGTSSYNEQFF.